This TCR beta chain was sequenced for a study of CD8+CD57+ T cells in acquired aplastic anemia. Study-level information: The DNA of sorted CD4+ and CD8+ cells averaged around 3.2 ug.

Both TCR beta VDJ combination and CDR3 sequence profiling were carried out. Genomic DNA was the template for this profiling. TCRdb recomputed calls from the reads with MiXCR, one row per CDR3 protein. The sample consists of a few hundred thousand distinct CDR3 sequences, around 82% of them appearing once. CD8+CD57+ cell expansion, shown by flow cytometry, had occurred in the patients selected for sequencing. Prior therapy had not been administered to any patient at the time of blood sampling. Germline V CDR1 and CDR2: SGDLS, YYNGEE. The CDR3 has 13 amino acids. General study results and limits: Significant differences in CD8+ Simpson's diversity were not observed between patients and controls.

As to this clonotype: Antigen specificity is unknown. At one end, the junction sequence differs from germline, possibly due to a read error.

The clonotype was recovered from a human donor with aplastic anemia. This chain connects TRBV9 to TRBJ2-1; D call uncertain. What was sequenced was sorted CD4+, CD8+, or CD8+CD57+ T cells (not recorded which) from PBMCs. The CDR3 bases are TGTGCCAGCAGCGCCCCGGTCAGGTCCTACGAGCAGTTC. Translated: CASSAPVRSYEQF.